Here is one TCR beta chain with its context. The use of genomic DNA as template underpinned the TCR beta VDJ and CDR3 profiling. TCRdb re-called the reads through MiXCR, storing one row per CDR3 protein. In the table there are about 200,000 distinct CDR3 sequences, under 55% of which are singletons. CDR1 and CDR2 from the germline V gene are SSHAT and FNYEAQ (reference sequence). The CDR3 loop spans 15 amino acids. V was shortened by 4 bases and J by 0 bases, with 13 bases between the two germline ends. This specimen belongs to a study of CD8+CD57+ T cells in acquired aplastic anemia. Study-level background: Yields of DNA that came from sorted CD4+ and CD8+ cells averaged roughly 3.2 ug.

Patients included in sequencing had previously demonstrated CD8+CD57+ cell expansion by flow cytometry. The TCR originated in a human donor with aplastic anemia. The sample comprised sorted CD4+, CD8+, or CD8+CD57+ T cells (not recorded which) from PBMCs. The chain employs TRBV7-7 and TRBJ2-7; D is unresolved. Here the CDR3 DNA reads TGTGCCAGCAGCTCCCGCGGTAAGGACTCCTACGAGCAGTACTTC. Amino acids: CASSSRGKDSYEQYF. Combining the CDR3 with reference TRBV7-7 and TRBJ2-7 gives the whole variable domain GAGVSQSPRYKVTKRGQDVTLRCDPISSHATLYWYQQALGQGPEFLTYFNYEAQPDKSGLPSDRFSAERPEGSISTLTIQRTEQRDSAMYRCASSSRGKDSYEQYFGPGTRLTVT.